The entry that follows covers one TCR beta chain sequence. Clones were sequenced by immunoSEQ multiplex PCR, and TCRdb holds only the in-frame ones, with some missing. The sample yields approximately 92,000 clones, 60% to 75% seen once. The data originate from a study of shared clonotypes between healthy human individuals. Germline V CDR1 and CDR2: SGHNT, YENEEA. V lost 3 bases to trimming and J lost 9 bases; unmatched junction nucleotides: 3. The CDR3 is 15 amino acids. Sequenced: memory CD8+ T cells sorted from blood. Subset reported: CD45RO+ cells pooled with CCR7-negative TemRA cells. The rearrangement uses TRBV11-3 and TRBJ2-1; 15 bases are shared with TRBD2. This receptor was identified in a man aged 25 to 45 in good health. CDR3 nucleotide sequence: TGTGCCAGCAGCTTGGGACTAGCGGGAGGTATTGAGCAGTTCTTC. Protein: CASSLGLAGGIEQFF.